Shown below are 14 T cell receptor beta chains from a single sample sequenced in a study of cytomegalovirus exposure and HLA in healthy donors. PCR involved 60 Vbeta and 13 Jbeta primers. TCRdb keeps only in-frame clones here, not all; method: immunoSEQ multiplex PCR. Of 110,000 or so clones detected, about 83% appear once; the ten largest clones hold roughly 6%. The material sequenced was PBMCs. These receptors originate from a man younger than 35 in good health and CMV-seronegative.

This clone has just a few counts. The genes are TRBV5-1 and TRBJ2-7; D uncertain. CDR1 and CDR2 (germline): SGHRS, YFSETQ. Between the trimmed V and J ends, which lost 7 bases and 0 bases, there was a span of 11 bases. This CDR3 comprises 13 residues. CDR3 nucleotides: TGCGCCAGCGGTAAGGAGAGCTCCTACGAGCAGTACTTC. This encodes CASGKESSYEQYF.

This sequence joins TRBV5-1 and TRBJ2-6; 12 bases align to TRBD1. V trimming: 0 bases; J trimming: 2 bases; junction bases outside the gene matches: 3. The CDR3 is 18 residues long. Germline CDR1 reads SGHRS; CDR2 reads YFSETQ. The CDR3, as DNA: TGCGCCAGCAGCTTGGCCGGGACAGGGGGCGCTGGGGCCAACGTCCTGACTTTC. Amino acids: CASSLAGTGGAGANVLTF.

The V gene is TRBV5-8, the J gene TRBJ2-1; perhaps TRBD2 as D (5 bases). Germline values: CDR1 SGHTS, CDR2 YDEGEE. There are 13 residues in the CDR3. Trimming cost V 6 bases and J 7 bases, with 14 bases left between them. The CDR3 DNA reads as TGTGCCAGCACCCCGGGGTTCCCGAATGAGCAGTTCTTC. This encodes CASTPGFPNEQFF.

The V and J genes are TRBV27 and TRBJ1-2; 7 bases align to TRBD1. The CDR3 totals 13 residues. V trimming: 2 bases; J trimming: 6 bases; junction bases outside the gene matches: 3. The germline V gene encodes CDR1 MNHEY and CDR2 SMNVEV (reference sequence). This CDR3 is CASSLGTAHGYTF. CDR3 sequence (DNA): TGTGCCAGCAGTTTAGGGACAGCCCATGGCTACACCTTC.

The rearrangement uses TRBV7-2 and TRBJ2-5; D gene unclear. V dropped 5 bases and J dropped 7 bases, with 11 bases sitting between them. The CDR3 consists of 12 residues. Germline V CDR1 and CDR2: SGHTA, FQGNSA. Here the CDR3 DNA reads TGTGCCAGCAGCCAAAATGTCGGGACCCAGTACTTC. Encoded protein: CASSQNVGTQYF.

The J gene is TRBJ2-1, the V gene TRBV28; unclear D gene. Germline V gene sequence: CDR1 MDHEN, CDR2 SYDVKM. Trimming removed 1 base from V and 5 bases from J, with 3 bases in between. CDR3 size: 12 residues. Here the CDR3 DNA reads TGTGCCAGCAGTTTATCGGACAATGAGCAGTTCTTC. The encoded protein is CASSLSDNEQFF.

This chain's CDR3 is CASSLGHNTDTQYF. CDR3 coding DNA: TGCGCCAGCAGCTTGGGACACAACACAGATACGCAGTATTTT. This chain uses TRBV5-1 with TRBJ2-3; D is ambiguous. Germline V gene data show CDR1 as SGHRS and CDR2 as YFSETQ. The V gene lost 0 bases and the J gene lost 2 bases, with 7 bases spanning the gap. This CDR3 is built from 14 residues.

The rearrangement uses TRBV28 and TRBJ2-3; TRBD2 agrees at 7 bases. CDR1 and CDR2 from the germline V gene are MDHEN and SYDVKM. V gave up 7 bases and J gave up 4 bases; unmatched junction bases: 8. The CDR3 loop spans 14 amino acids. The CDR3 protein is CASNPAGMADTQYF. CDR3 nucleotide sequence: TGTGCCAGCAACCCAGCGGGAATGGCAGATACGCAGTATTTT.

The V gene is TRBV5-1, the J gene TRBJ1-1, with 8 bases fitting TRBD1. The CDR3 has 17 amino acids. In germline, CDR1 is SGHRS, CDR2 YFSETQ. After removal of 0 bases from V and 1 base from J, the junction contained 8 bases not matched to a gene. The CDR3 coding sequence is TGCGCCAGCAGCTTGGGTGGGACAGGAGGGGGGAACACTGAAGCTTTCTTT. Encoded protein: CASSLGGTGGGNTEAFF.

The genes are TRBV5-1 and TRBJ2-5; 7 bases are shared with TRBD2. The CDR3 runs 14 residues. After removal of 0 bases from V and 3 bases from J, the junction contained 2 bases not matched to a gene. Germline V CDR1 and CDR2: SGHRS, YFSETQ. As DNA, the CDR3 is TGCGCCAGCAGCTTGGTGGCGGGAGAAGAGACCCAGTACTTC. Protein: CASSLVAGEETQYF.

The chain is built from TRBV27 and TRBJ2-3, with TRBD2 identical over 8 bases. In germline, CDR1 is MNHEY, CDR2 SMNVEV (reference sequence). This CDR3 comprises 15 residues. J was trimmed by 4 bases and V by 5 bases; bases with no gene match: 8. The CDR3, as DNA: TGTGCCAGCAGTCGCATGGGACTAGTCTCAGATACGCAGTATTTT. Amino acids: CASSRMGLVSDTQYF.

This clone appeared a few times. The gene calls are TRBV6-6 and TRBJ2-7; 7 positions match TRBD2. The J segment lost 3 bases and the V segment lost 6 bases, leaving 8 bases of the junction unmatched. The CDR3 is 14 amino acids. From germline, CDR1 is MNHNY and CDR2 SVGAGI (reference sequence). The CDR3 protein is CASSQTSRDYEQYF. CDR3 nucleotides: TGTGCCAGCAGCCAGACTAGCCGGGACTACGAGCAGTACTTC.

The chain couples TRBV27 to TRBJ1-4; 12 bases fit TRBD1. Trimming at V came to 2 bases and at J to 6 bases, leaving 4 bases not matched to a gene. The CDR3 totals 16 residues. In germline, CDR1 is MNHEY, CDR2 SMNVEV (reference sequence). CDR3 protein: CASSLGTGGLDEKLFF. As DNA, the CDR3 is TGTGCCAGCAGTTTAGGGACAGGGGGCTTGGATGAAAAACTGTTTTTT.

The V gene is TRBV27, the J gene TRBJ2-1, with D possibly being TRBD1 (5 bases). The germline gives CDR1 MNHEY, CDR2 SMNVEV (reference sequence). The CDR3 has 13 residues. Trimming took 7 bases from V and 7 from J, leaving 14 bases between them. The CDR3 loop reads CASMQSGLNEQFF. The CDR3, as DNA: TGTGCCAGCATGCAGTCAGGGTTGAATGAGCAGTTCTTC.